A single sample gave rise to the 11 T cell receptor beta chains below, sequenced in a study of Graves' ophthalmopathy and Graves' hyperthyroidism. Amplification targeted the TCR beta CDR3 regions, with RNA transcripts as the source material. The workflow started with a first-round RT-PCR run with HTBI primers and then moved on to a second-round multiplex PCR. TCRdb re-called the multiplex PCR reads through MiXCR, storing one row per CDR3 protein. The table shows hundreds of thousands of distinct CDR3 sequences, with roughly 40% occurring only once. Sequenced sample: peripheral blood. The source of these receptors is an adult man with Graves' ophthalmopathy.

This clonotype was counted a few times. The V gene is TRBV20-1, the J gene TRBJ2-7; 8 bases align to TRBD2. Germline V gene lookup returns CDR1 DFQATT and CDR2 SNEGSKA (reference sequence). The length of the CDR3 is 15 residues. After removal of 0 bases from V and 2 bases from J, the junction contained 6 bases not matched to a gene. The CDR3 spells CSARDSSGSPYEQYF. The CDR3 DNA reads as TGCAGTGCTAGAGATAGCAGCGGGAGCCCCTACGAGCAGTACTTC.

In nucleotides, the CDR3 is TGTGCCAGCAGCCCCTCTGGAGGACAGGGATACGAGCAGTACTTC. This gives the protein CASSPSGGQGYEQYF. The V and J genes are TRBV7-2 and TRBJ2-7; 8 bases match TRBD1. The CDR3 runs 15 residues. Trimming took 5 bases from V and 4 from J; bases not matched to a gene: 10. From germline, CDR1 is SGHTA and CDR2 FQGNSA.

A remark on this clonotype: It may be a read error: a sequence one base away is much more abundant. The J gene is TRBJ2-7, the V gene TRBV10-3, with TRBD1 as a possible D gene (5 bases). V was cut by 4 bases and J by 3 bases, with 10 bases left in between. This CDR3 contains 13 residues. Germline CDR1 and CDR2: ENHRY and SYGVKD. Here the CDR3 DNA reads TGTGCCATCAGTGTCAGGGTTTTCTACGAGCAGTACTTC. Its protein is CAISVRVFYEQYF.

This clonotype is a singleton in its sample. The rearrangement links TRBV5-1 to TRBJ1-1; D is unclear. CDR3 length: 13 amino acids. Trimming shortened V by 7 bases and J by 7 bases, and 17 bases separated the two germline ends. Germline V gene sequence: CDR1 SGHRS, CDR2 YFSETQ. The CDR3 DNA reads TGCGCCAGCCGCTGGGTGGAAAAAAGTGAAGCTTTCTTT. The encoded protein is CASRWVEKSEAFF. The full variable domain, rest sourced from reference TRBV5-1 and TRBJ1-1, is KAGVTQTPRYLIKTRGQQVTLSCSPISGHRSVSWYQQTPGQGLQFLFEYFSETQRNKGNFPGRFSGRQFSNSRSEMNVSTLELGDSALYLCASRWVEKSEAFFGQGTRLTVV.

This chain connects TRBV15 to TRBJ2-1, with D perhaps matching TRBD1 (6 bases). The CDR3 runs to 16 residues. From germline, CDR1 is LNHNV and CDR2 YYDKDF (reference sequence). Trimming stripped 2 bases from V and 10 bases from J, with 21 bases between. In DNA form, the CDR3 reads TGTGCCACCAGCAGATCGGGGCAGGGGCAGGGTGGGGAGCAGTTCTTC. Protein: CATSRSGQGQGGEQFF.

This clonotype has only a few counts. V usage is TRBV4-1 and J usage is TRBJ1-2; D is ambiguous. CDR1 MGHRA and CDR2 YSYEKL come from the germline V gene. V was trimmed by 0 bases and J by 4 bases, leaving 9 bases between them. The CDR3 totals 14 residues. The CDR3 loop reads CASSQEGRSYGYTF. DNA for the CDR3: TGCGCCAGCAGCCAAGAGGGCAGAAGCTATGGCTACACCTTC.

The V and J genes are TRBV5-6 and TRBJ1-3, with D hard to call. CDR3 length: 14 residues. Looked up from germline, CDR1 is SGHDT and CDR2 is YYEEEE. The germline V and J ends were trimmed by 1 base and 4 bases, with 9 bases remaining between them. This CDR3 reads CASSLFGFGNTIYF. The CDR3 nucleotides read TGTGCCAGCAGCTTGTTCGGTTTCGGAAACACCATATATTTT.

Many counts were recorded for this clonotype. The chain carries TRBV10-3 and TRBJ1-2; maybe TRBD1 (5 bases). This CDR3 spans 14 amino acids. The V and J ends lost 4 bases and 2 bases respectively, with 11 bases between them. Germline V gene sequence: CDR1 ENHRY, CDR2 SYGVKD. For the CDR3, the DNA is TGTGCCATCAGTGGGGGGTCTACCAACTATGGCTACACCTTC. It encodes CAISGGSTNYGYTF.

This clonotype was detected many times. The chain couples TRBV29-1 to TRBJ1-5; 9 nucleotides agree with TRBD1. Germline trimming cut 4 bases from V and 5 bases from J; bases unmatched to any gene: 0. This CDR3 has 12 residues. Germline V CDR1 and CDR2: SQVTM, ANQGSEA. CDR3 region: CSVGTGDQPQHF. The DNA of the CDR3 is TGCAGCGTTGGGACAGGGGATCAGCCCCAGCATTTT. The full variable domain, its missing parts supplied by reference TRBV29-1 and TRBJ1-5, is SAVISQKPSRDICQRGTSLTIQCQVDSQVTMMFWYRQQPGQSLTLIATANQGSEATYESGFVIDKFPISRPNLTFSTLTVSNMSPEDSSIYLCSVGTGDQPQHFGDGTRLSIL.

This clonotype was counted only a few times. The gene calls are TRBV14 and TRBJ2-7; TRBD2 matches 9 bases. CDR3 length equals 15 residues. In germline, CDR1 is SGHDN, CDR2 FVKESK. The V gene end was trimmed by 4 bases and the J gene end by 5 bases; junction bases not matched to a gene: 9. The CDR3, as DNA: TGTGCCAGCAGCCTAGTATATAGCGGGAGAAACGAGCAGTACTTC. Its protein is CASSLVYSGRNEQYF.

CDR3 nucleotides: TGTGCCAGCAGCTTAAGGGAAGTTTCTCTCGGCGACAGGGTGATTGCTGAAGCTTTCTTT. Translation gives CASSLREVSLGDRVIAEAFF. The chain is built from TRBV7-2 and TRBJ1-1, with 7 bases that match TRBD1. Losses at the gene ends were 2 bases for V and 6 bases for J; bases not matched to a gene: 24. Per the germline V gene, CDR1 is SGHTA and CDR2 is FQGNSA. This CDR3 has 20 residues.